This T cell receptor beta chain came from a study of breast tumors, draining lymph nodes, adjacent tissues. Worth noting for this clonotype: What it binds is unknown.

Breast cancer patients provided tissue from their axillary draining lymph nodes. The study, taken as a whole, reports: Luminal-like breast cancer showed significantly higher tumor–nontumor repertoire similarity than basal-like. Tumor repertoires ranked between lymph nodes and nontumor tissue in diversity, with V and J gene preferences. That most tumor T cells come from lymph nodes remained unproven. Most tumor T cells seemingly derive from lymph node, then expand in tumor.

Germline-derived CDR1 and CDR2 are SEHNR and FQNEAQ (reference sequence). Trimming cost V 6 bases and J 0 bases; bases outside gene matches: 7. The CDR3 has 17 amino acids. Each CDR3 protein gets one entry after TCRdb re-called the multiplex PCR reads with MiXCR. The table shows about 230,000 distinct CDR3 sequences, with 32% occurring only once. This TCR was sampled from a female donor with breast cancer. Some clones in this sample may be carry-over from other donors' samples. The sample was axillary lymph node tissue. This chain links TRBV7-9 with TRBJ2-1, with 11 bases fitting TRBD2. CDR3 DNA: TGTGCCAGCAGACGAACTAGCGGGAGCGCCTCCTACAATGAGCAGTTCTTC. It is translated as CASRRTSGSASYNEQFF.